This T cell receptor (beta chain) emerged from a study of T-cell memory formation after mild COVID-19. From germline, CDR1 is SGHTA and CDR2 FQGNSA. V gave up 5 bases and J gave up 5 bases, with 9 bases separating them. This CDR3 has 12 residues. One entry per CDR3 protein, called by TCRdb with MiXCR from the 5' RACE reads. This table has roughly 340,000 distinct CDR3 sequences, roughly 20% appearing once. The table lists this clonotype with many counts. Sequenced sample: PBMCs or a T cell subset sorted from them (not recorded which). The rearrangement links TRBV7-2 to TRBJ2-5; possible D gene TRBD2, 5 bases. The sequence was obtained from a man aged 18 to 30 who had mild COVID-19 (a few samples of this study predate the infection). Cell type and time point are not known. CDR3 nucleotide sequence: TGTGCCAGCAGCCGCCCGGGGGAGACCCAGTACTTC. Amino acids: CASSRPGETQYF. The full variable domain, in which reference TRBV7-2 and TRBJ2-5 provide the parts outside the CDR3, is GAGVSQSPSNKVTEKGKDVELRCDPISGHTALYWYRQSLGQGLEFLIYFQGNSAPDKSGLPSDRFSAERTGGSVSTLTIQRTQQEDSAVYLCASSRPGETQYFGPGTRLLVL.